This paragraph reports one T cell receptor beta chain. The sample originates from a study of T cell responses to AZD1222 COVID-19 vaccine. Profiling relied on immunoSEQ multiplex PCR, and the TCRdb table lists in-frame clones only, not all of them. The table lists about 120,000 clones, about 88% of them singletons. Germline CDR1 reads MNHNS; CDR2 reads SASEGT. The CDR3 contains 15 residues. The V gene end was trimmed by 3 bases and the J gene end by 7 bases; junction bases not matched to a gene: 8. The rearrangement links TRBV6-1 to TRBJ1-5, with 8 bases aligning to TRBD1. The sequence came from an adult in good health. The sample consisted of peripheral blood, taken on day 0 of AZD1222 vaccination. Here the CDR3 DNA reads TGTGCCAGCAGTGAGCAGACAGGGGCCGGCCAGCCCCAGCATTTT. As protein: CASSEQTGAGQPQHF.